This entry lists 23 T cell receptor beta chains sequenced from one sample in a study of shared clonotypes between healthy human individuals (dated by TCRdb to 2020 to 2022). Libraries were built with the immunoSEQ multiplex PCR assay. The clones in this table, taken by TCRdb from immuneACCESS, are in-frame only. Not every clone is retained; where verified, under half of the shortfall comes from an unresolved V gene, and the cause of the rest is unknown. This sample gives about 1 million clones in total; approximately 80% of them show up just once. Approximately 0.5% of the sample lies in the top ten. What was sequenced was memory CD4+ T cells from PBMCs. The cell subset or site label of this sample denotes: CD45RA-negative fraction. These receptors all stem from a man younger than 35 in good health. Some clones in this sample may be carry-over from other donors' samples.

This clone was counted between two and nine times. The rearrangement uses TRBV18 and TRBJ2-7; D is possibly TRBD1 (6 bases). Germline V gene lookup returns CDR1 KGHSH and CDR2 LQKENI. This CDR3 comprises 15 residues. Trimming left V 3 bases short and J 7 bases short, with 19 bases between. This CDR3 reads CASSPQGTAPGEQYF. The CDR3 bases are TGTGCCAGCTCACCTCAGGGGACGGCCCCGGGGGAGCAGTACTTC.

This chain links TRBV6-5 with TRBJ1-2; 7 bases fit TRBD1. V trimming: 7 bases; J trimming: 2 bases; junction bases outside the gene matches: 4. Germline V CDR1 and CDR2: MNHEY, SVGAGI. The CDR3 extends over 13 amino acids. CDR3 sequence (DNA): TGTGCCAGCACGGACAGGATGAACTATGGCTACACCTTC. This sequence encodes CASTDRMNYGYTF.

This rearrangement joins TRBV28 to TRBJ1-5, with D possibly TRBD1 on 5 matching bases. V lost 8 bases and J 0 bases, leaving 14 bases between the germline ends. The CDR3 has 15 residues. Germline CDR1 is MDHEN and CDR2 is SYDVKM. The CDR3 sequence is CASGPGGYSNQPQHF. CDR3 DNA sequence: TGTGCCAGCGGTCCGGGGGGATATAGCAATCAGCCCCAGCATTTT.

The chain carries TRBV10-2 and TRBJ2-7; 8 positions agree with TRBD1. The CDR3 consists of 14 residues. Germline trimming cut 7 bases from V and 4 bases from J; bases unmatched to any gene: 9. Germline V lookup: CDR1 WSHSY, CDR2 SAAADI. This CDR3 is CASTPTGAIYEQYF. The CDR3 DNA is TGCGCCAGCACCCCGACAGGGGCAATTTACGAGCAGTACTTC.

The genes are TRBV7-3 and TRBJ2-1; 8 bases map to TRBD2. Germline assignment: CDR1 SGHTA and CDR2 FQGTGA. V was clipped by 1 base and J by 4 bases; unmatched bases: 6. This CDR3 comprises 16 residues. CDR3 bases: TGTGCCAGCAGCTTAATGGGTGCTAGCGGGTACAATGAGCAGTTCTTC. It translates to CASSLMGASGYNEQFF.

The gene calls are TRBV11-2 and TRBJ2-3; D gene unclear. With 6 bases removed from V and 1 base from J, the gap between germline ends came to 14 bases. Looked up from germline, CDR1 is SGHAT and CDR2 is FQNNGV. The CDR3 spans 15 residues. Here the CDR3 reads CASRQSFWGTDTQYF. CDR3 sequence (DNA): TGTGCCAGCAGGCAGAGCTTTTGGGGCACAGATACGCAGTATTTT.

This chain links TRBV5-4 with TRBJ1-1, with 7 bases matching TRBD1. The CDR3 loop spans 18 amino acids. V lost 1 base to trimming and J lost 0 bases; unmatched junction nucleotides: 12. The germline CDR1 and CDR2 sequences are SGHNT and YYREEE (reference sequence). The CDR3, as DNA: TGTGCCAGCAGCTTGCCCGGACAGGTCAACCCCGTGAACACTGAAGCTTTCTTT. Protein sequence: CASSLPGQVNPVNTEAFF.

In this sample, this clone turned up once. The J gene is TRBJ2-7, the V gene TRBV5-1, with D perhaps matching TRBD1 or TRBD2 (6 bases each). V gave up 0 bases and J gave up 2 bases, with 9 bases separating them. Looked up from germline, CDR1 is SGHRS and CDR2 is YFSETQ. The CDR3 has 14 amino acids. This chain's CDR3 is CASSLEGGAYEQYF. The CDR3 nucleotides read TGCGCCAGCAGCTTGGAGGGGGGCGCCTACGAGCAGTACTTC.

This clone was counted once. This chain connects TRBV25-1 to TRBJ2-1; 7 bases are a match to TRBD2. The length of the CDR3 is 16 residues. Unmatched junction bases numbered 5, after V lost 1 base and J lost 2 bases. Per the germline V gene, CDR1 is MGHDK and CDR2 is SYGVNS. CDR3 bases: TGTGCCAGCAGTGAATCCCTAGCGGCAACCTACAATGAGCAGTTCTTC. Protein sequence: CASSESLAATYNEQFF.

The chain has TRBV7-3 and TRBJ1-2; the D gene is possibly TRBD1 (5 bases). The V gene's germline CDR1 is SGHTA and CDR2 FQGTGA. V lost 4 bases, J lost 8 bases, and 20 bases lay in between. This CDR3 comprises 15 residues. The CDR3 spells CASSSLPGVDWGYTF. CDR3 bases: TGTGCCAGCAGCTCCCTCCCGGGGGTCGATTGGGGCTACACCTTC.

The V and J genes are TRBV5-4 and TRBJ2-2, with D possibly matching TRBD2 (6 bases). CDR1 is SGHNT, CDR2 YYREEE, per germline (reference sequence). Trimming removed 5 bases at V and 5 bases at J, with 16 bases between. The CDR3 is 15 amino acids. The CDR3 loop is CASSISSVGTGELFF. The CDR3, as DNA: TGTGCCAGCAGTATTTCTAGCGTCGGTACCGGGGAGCTGTTTTTT.

This sequence joins TRBV9 and TRBJ1-1; D unresolved. From germline, CDR1 is SGDLS and CDR2 YYNGEE. The CDR3 totals 13 residues. The V and J ends lost 4 bases and 0 bases respectively, with 7 bases between them. In nucleotides, the CDR3 is TGTGCCAGCAGCCTACATATGAACACTGAAGCTTTCTTT. Translating it yields CASSLHMNTEAFF.

This chain links TRBV10-3 with TRBJ2-3; possibly TRBD2 for D (6 bases). This CDR3 has 12 amino acids. The V and J ends lost 5 bases and 5 bases respectively, with 8 bases between them. The germline V gene encodes CDR1 ENHRY and CDR2 SYGVKD. The DNA of the CDR3 is TGTGCCATCAGTCAAGCGGGAGATACGCAGTATTTT. This encodes CAISQAGDTQYF.

The V and J genes are TRBV19 and TRBJ2-1; 7 nucleotides agree with TRBD2. Per the germline V gene, CDR1 is LNHDA and CDR2 is SQIVND (reference sequence). The CDR3 contains 15 residues. J gave up 8 bases and V 11 bases, and 18 bases lay outside the gene matches. Here the CDR3 DNA reads TGTGCCGTAGCACACGGGGGAGGGACCGGGGATGAGCAGTTCTTC. Translated, it gives CAVAHGGGTGDEQFF.

V is TRBV4-3 and J is TRBJ2-1, with 10 bases fitting TRBD2. From germline, CDR1 is LGHNA and CDR2 YSLEER. Losses at the gene ends were 1 base for V and 3 bases for J; bases not matched to a gene: 12. The CDR3 is 19 amino acids. The CDR3 sequence: CASSQGYLAGEMSYNEQFF. The CDR3 DNA is TGCGCCAGCAGCCAAGGGTACCTAGCGGGAGAGATGAGCTACAATGAGCAGTTCTTC.

This clone was detected only a few times. The chain links TRBV27 to TRBJ1-3; 7 bases agree with TRBD1. With V trimmed by 6 bases and J by 0 bases, 5 bases remained unmatched. This CDR3 has 15 amino acids. Germline V gives CDR1 MNHEY, CDR2 SMNVEV (reference sequence). CDR3 sequence reads: CASSSTGLSGNTIYF. The DNA of the CDR3 is TGTGCCAGCAGCTCGACAGGGCTCTCTGGAAACACCATATATTTT.

The rearrangement links TRBV5-1 to TRBJ2-1, with TRBD1 matching over 9 bases. The J segment lost 4 bases and the V segment lost 4 bases, leaving 6 bases of the junction unmatched. The CDR3 runs 15 residues. Germline-derived CDR1 and CDR2 are SGHRS and YFSETQ. The CDR3 here is CASSVQGARYNEQFF. The CDR3 nucleotides are TGCGCCAGCAGCGTACAGGGGGCGCGGTACAATGAGCAGTTCTTC.

This CDR3 reads CASSFMGGPYEQYF. DNA for the CDR3: TGCGCCAGCAGCTTTATGGGGGGCCCCTACGAGCAGTACTTC. The V call is TRBV5-1, the J call TRBJ2-7; TRBD1 or TRBD2 may be the D gene (6 bases each). The V gene's germline CDR1 is SGHRS and CDR2 YFSETQ. Trimming pared 2 bases from V and 2 bases from J, leaving 11 bases between. CDR3 length: 14 amino acids.

This clone turned up a few times. The chain combines TRBV6-5 with TRBJ1-1, with D perhaps TRBD1 (5 bases). Germline-derived CDR1 and CDR2 are MNHEY and SVGAGI. Between the trimmed V and J ends, which lost 6 bases and 1 base, there was a span of 12 bases. The CDR3 extends over 14 amino acids. The chain's CDR3 is CASRPVDRNTEAFF. The CDR3 DNA reads TGTGCCAGCAGACCGGTCGACAGGAACACTGAAGCTTTCTTT.

This clone was recorded many times. The genes are TRBV4-1 and TRBJ2-1; D not certain. The CDR3 spans 13 residues. Per the germline V gene, CDR1 is MGHRA and CDR2 is YSYEKL. The V gene lost 4 bases and the J gene lost 10 bases, with 14 bases spanning the gap. CDR3: CASSRPPGYEQFF. The DNA of the CDR3 is TGCGCCAGCAGCCGACCCCCCGGGTACGAGCAGTTCTTC.

Only a few counts were recorded for this clone. The gene calls are TRBV7-3 and TRBJ2-7; possible D gene TRBD2, 5 bases. Deletions cut 4 bases from V and 6 bases from J, with 10 bases between. Germline V gives CDR1 SGHTA, CDR2 FQGTGA. There are 12 residues in the CDR3. The CDR3 loop reads CASSSSGGEQYF. The CDR3 region has the DNA TGTGCCAGCAGCTCCTCCGGAGGCGAGCAGTACTTC. The full variable domain, in which reference TRBV7-3 and TRBJ2-7 provide the parts outside the CDR3, is GAGVSQTPSNKVTEKGKYVELRCDPISGHTALYWYRQSLGQGPEFLIYFQGTGAADDSGLPNDRFFAVRPEGSVSTLKIQRTERGDSAVYLCASSSSGGEQYFGPGTRLTVT.

J is TRBJ2-7 and V is TRBV7-2, with 12 bases aligning to TRBD1. The CDR3 has 16 amino acids. V lost 1 base, J lost 7 bases, and 8 bases stayed unmatched. CDR1 and CDR2 from the germline V gene are SGHTA and FQGNSA. CDR3 DNA sequence: TGTGCCAGCAGCTTAGTTTGGGGACAGGGGGCGAAGGAGCAGTACTTC. Encoded protein: CASSLVWGQGAKEQYF. The variable domain in full, with the rest retrieved from reference TRBV7-2 and TRBJ2-7, is GAGVSQSPSNKVTEKGKDVELRCDPISGHTALYWYRQSLGQGLEFLIYFQGNSAPDKSGLPSDRFSAERTGGSVSTLTIQRTQQEDSAVYLCASSLVWGQGAKEQYFGPGTRLTVT.

The rearrangement joins TRBV27 to TRBJ2-7; 7 nucleotides agree with TRBD1. V lost 5 bases to trimming and J lost 11 bases; unmatched junction nucleotides: 6. The CDR3 length is 11 residues. Germline V CDR1 and CDR2: MNHEY, SMNVEV (reference sequence). The CDR3: CASSGETGKYF. CDR3 DNA: TGTGCCAGCAGTGGCGAGACAGGGAAGTACTTC.